The present TCR beta chain was sequenced within a study of blood T cell repertoires in COVID-19. Germline CDR1 reads MNHEY; CDR2 reads SVGAGI. The V segment lost 7 bases and the J segment 5 bases; nucleotides outside the gene matches: 7. The CDR3 covers 13 residues. As originally analysed: Scientists estimated how many nucleated cells there were by amplifying reference gene primers. The repertoire was sequenced with immunoSEQ multiplex PCR; TCRdb's copy has only in-frame clones and lacks some. Clonal size and the V and J genes are those of that table, whereas D and trimming came from the DNA. This sample has 140,000 to 150,000 clones, with 87% found just once.

The rearrangement joins TRBV6-5 to TRBJ2-7; TRBD1 aligns across 8 bases. The receptor was derived from a woman aged 35 to 49 who had been exposed to COVID-19. What was sequenced was PBMCs or T cells enriched from blood (not recorded which). CDR3 amino acids: CASKPGGQHEQYF. The DNA for the CDR3 is TGTGCCAGCAAGCCAGGGGGCCAACACGAGCAGTACTTC.